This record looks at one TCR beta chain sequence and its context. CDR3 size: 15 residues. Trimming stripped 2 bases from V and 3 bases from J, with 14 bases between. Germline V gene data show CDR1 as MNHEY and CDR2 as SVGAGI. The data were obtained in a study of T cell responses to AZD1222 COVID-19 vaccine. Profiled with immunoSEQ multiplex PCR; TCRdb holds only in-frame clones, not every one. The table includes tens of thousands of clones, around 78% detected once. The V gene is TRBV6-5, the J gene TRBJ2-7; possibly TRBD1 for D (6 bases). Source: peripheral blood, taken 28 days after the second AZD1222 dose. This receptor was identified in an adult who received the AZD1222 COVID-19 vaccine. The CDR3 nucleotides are TGTGCCAGCAGTTACAAACAGACAGGAAACTACGAGCAGTACGTC. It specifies CASSYKQTGNYEQYV.